The rows below give T cell receptor beta chains drawn from one sample of a study of shared clonotypes between healthy human individuals. Profiling relied on immunoSEQ multiplex PCR, and the TCRdb table lists in-frame clones only, not all of them. This table holds about 2,500,000 clones, roughly nine tenths found once. Sequences were obtained from naive CD4+ T cells sorted from blood. These receptors were taken from a man between 18 and 35 years old in good health. Each CDR3 is given with its conserved first and last residue. The D gene is left open where the match is weak. Size values are once, few and many counts, or a class for expanded clones, and some rows have none.

v_gene: TRBV5-1; d_gene: .; abundance: .; j_gene: TRBJ2-3; CDR3aa: CASSSVATDTQYF; CDR3nt: TGCGCCAGCAGCTCCGTAGCCACAGATACGCAGTATTTT
v_gene: TRBV11-2; d_gene: .; abundance: .; j_gene: TRBJ2-7; CDR3aa: CASSPERVHEQYF; CDR3nt: TGTGCCAGCAGCCCCGAGCGGGTCCACGAGCAGTACTTC
v_gene: TRBV7-9; d_gene: TRBD1; abundance: .; j_gene: TRBJ2-5; CDR3aa: CASSLRQGWVEETQYF; CDR3nt: TGTGCCAGCAGCTTACGACAGGGGTGGGTGGAAGAGACCCAGTACTTC
v_gene: TRBV30; d_gene: .; abundance: few; j_gene: TRBJ1-2; CDR3aa: CALQGQGYTF; CDR3nt: TGTGCCCTACAGGGTCAGGGCTACACCTTC
v_gene: TRBV11-1; d_gene: .; abundance: .; j_gene: TRBJ2-5; CDR3aa: CASTLRGQETQYF; CDR3nt: TGTGCCAGCACTCTAAGGGGTCAAGAGACCCAGTACTTC
v_gene: TRBV5-1; d_gene: .; abundance: .; j_gene: TRBJ2-6; CDR3aa: CASSLYRSSGANVLTF; CDR3nt: TGCGCCAGCAGCTTATACAGGAGCTCTGGGGCCAACGTCCTGACTTTC
v_gene: TRBV5-5; d_gene: TRBD2; abundance: .; j_gene: TRBJ2-7; CDR3aa: CASSPTSGGYYEQYF; CDR3nt: TGTGCCAGCAGCCCGACTAGCGGGGGGTACTACGAGCAGTACTTC
v_gene: TRBV14; d_gene: .; abundance: .; j_gene: TRBJ2-6; CDR3aa: CASSQGGTPSGANVLTF; CDR3nt: TGTGCCAGCAGCCAAGGGGGGACACCATCTGGGGCCAACGTCCTGACTTTC
v_gene: TRBV5-1; d_gene: TRBD1; abundance: .; j_gene: TRBJ1-4; CDR3aa: CASSLEGDRANEKLFF; CDR3nt: TGCGCCAGCAGCTTGGAAGGGGACAGAGCTAATGAAAAACTGTTTTTT
v_gene: TRBV7-2; d_gene: TRBD2; abundance: .; j_gene: TRBJ2-3; CDR3aa: CASSTFSGLTDTQYF; CDR3nt: TGTGCCAGCAGCACATTTAGCGGGTTAACAGATACGCAGTATTTT
v_gene: TRBV6-5; d_gene: .; abundance: .; j_gene: TRBJ2-7; CDR3aa: CASSPAFRGEQYF; CDR3nt: TGTGCCAGCAGCCCCGCCTTTCGAGGGGAGCAGTACTTC
v_gene: TRBV11-2; d_gene: .; abundance: .; j_gene: TRBJ2-7; CDR3aa: CASSLGVVIYEQYF; CDR3nt: TGTGCCAGCAGCCTGGGCGTGGTAATCTACGAGCAGTACTTC
v_gene: TRBV27; d_gene: .; abundance: once; j_gene: TRBJ2-7; CDR3aa: CASRSLGQGGYEQYF; CDR3nt: TGTGCCAGCAGGAGTTTAGGTCAGGGGGGTTACGAGCAGTACTTC
v_gene: TRBV30; d_gene: .; abundance: .; j_gene: TRBJ1-3; CDR3aa: CAWRLGPGNTIYF; CDR3nt: TGTGCCTGGAGGTTAGGTCCTGGAAACACCATATATTTT
v_gene: TRBV6-5; d_gene: TRBD1; abundance: .; j_gene: TRBJ2-7; CDR3aa: CASSLDRGGYEQYF; CDR3nt: TGTGCCAGCAGTTTGGACAGGGGCGGTTACGAGCAGTACTTC
v_gene: TRBV6-5; d_gene: .; abundance: .; j_gene: TRBJ2-7; CDR3aa: CASSLLASYEQYF; CDR3nt: TGTGCCAGCAGTTTGTTGGCCTCCTACGAGCAGTACTTC
v_gene: TRBV30; d_gene: .; abundance: .; j_gene: TRBJ1-4; CDR3aa: CAWSVRTDEKLFF; CDR3nt: TGTGCCTGGAGTGTACGGACGGATGAAAAACTGTTTTTT
v_gene: TRBV7-9; d_gene: .; abundance: .; j_gene: TRBJ1-1; CDR3aa: CASREGVMNTEAFF; CDR3nt: TGTGCCAGCAGGGAAGGGGTGATGAACACTGAAGCTTTCTTT
v_gene: TRBV19; d_gene: .; abundance: once; j_gene: TRBJ1-2; CDR3aa: CASSKSVDFGYTF; CDR3nt: TGTGCCAGTAGTAAGTCGGTAGATTTCGGCTACACCTTC
v_gene: TRBV7-2; d_gene: .; abundance: .; j_gene: TRBJ2-7; CDR3aa: CASSLQGTSYEQYF; CDR3nt: TGTGCCAGCAGCTTACAGGGCACCTCCTACGAGCAGTACTTC
v_gene: TRBV11-2; d_gene: TRBD1; abundance: .; j_gene: TRBJ2-3; CDR3aa: CASSKTGYTDTQYF; CDR3nt: TGTGCCAGCAGCAAGACAGGGTACACAGATACGCAGTATTTT
v_gene: TRBV29-1; d_gene: .; abundance: .; j_gene: TRBJ2-5; CDR3aa: CSVEGRQETQYF; CDR3nt: TGCAGCGTTGAAGGCAGGCAAGAGACCCAGTACTTC
v_gene: TRBV27; d_gene: TRBD1; abundance: .; j_gene: TRBJ1-1; CDR3aa: CASSSRGQGNTEAFF; CDR3nt: TGTGCCAGCAGTTCCCGGGGACAGGGGAACACTGAAGCTTTCTTT
v_gene: TRBV6-5; d_gene: .; abundance: .; j_gene: TRBJ1-5; CDR3aa: CASSYERLQPQHF; CDR3nt: TGTGCCAGCAGTTACGAGAGACTTCAGCCCCAGCATTTT
v_gene: TRBV19; d_gene: .; abundance: .; j_gene: TRBJ1-2; CDR3aa: CATNPTQGDYGYTF; CDR3nt: TGTGCCACGAATCCCACACAGGGTGACTATGGCTACACCTTC
v_gene: TRBV6-5; d_gene: .; abundance: .; j_gene: TRBJ1-2; CDR3aa: CAARSSTYGYTF; CDR3nt: TGTGCCGCCAGAAGCAGCACCTATGGCTACACCTTC
v_gene: TRBV11-2; d_gene: .; abundance: .; j_gene: TRBJ2-1; CDR3aa: CASSQSGTYYNEQFF; CDR3nt: TGTGCCAGCAGCCAGTCCGGGACTTACTACAATGAGCAGTTCTTC
v_gene: TRBV19; d_gene: .; abundance: .; j_gene: TRBJ2-3; CDR3aa: CAGGDQNTDTQYF; CDR3nt: TGTGCCGGCGGAGACCAGAACACAGATACGCAGTATTTT
v_gene: TRBV7-6; d_gene: .; abundance: .; j_gene: TRBJ2-2; CDR3aa: CASSLLGGANTGELFF; CDR3nt: TGTGCCAGCAGCTTATTAGGCGGGGCAAACACCGGGGAGCTGTTTTTT
v_gene: TRBV2; d_gene: TRBD1; abundance: .; j_gene: TRBJ1-6; CDR3aa: CASSETTGPKSPLHF; CDR3nt: TGTGCCAGCAGTGAAACGACAGGGCCAAAGTCACCCCTCCACTTT
v_gene: TRBV10-1; d_gene: .; abundance: .; j_gene: TRBJ2-5; CDR3aa: CASSESWDGTYQETQYF; CDR3nt: TGCGCCAGCAGTGAGTCTTGGGACGGAACCTACCAAGAGACCCAGTACTTC
v_gene: TRBV20-1; d_gene: .; abundance: .; j_gene: TRBJ2-3; CDR3aa: CSGERGDTQYF; CDR3nt: TGCAGTGGAGAAAGGGGCGATACGCAGTATTTT
v_gene: TRBV6-1; d_gene: TRBD1; abundance: once; j_gene: TRBJ1-3; CDR3aa: CASSGDRGNTIYF; CDR3nt: TGTGCCAGCAGCGGGGACAGGGGAAACACCATATATTTT
v_gene: TRBV11-2; d_gene: .; abundance: .; j_gene: TRBJ2-3; CDR3aa: CASSSLLAKGDTQYF; CDR3nt: TGTGCCAGCAGCTCCTTGCTAGCAAAAGGGGATACGCAGTATTTT
v_gene: TRBV19; d_gene: TRBD2; abundance: .; j_gene: TRBJ2-2; CDR3aa: CASSLQSGRAGGELFF; CDR3nt: TGTGCCAGTAGTCTGCAAAGCGGGAGGGCCGGCGGGGAGCTGTTTTTT
v_gene: TRBV28; d_gene: .; abundance: few; j_gene: TRBJ1-1; CDR3aa: CASSSSPGAQSTEAFF; CDR3nt: TGTGCCAGCAGTTCATCTCCCGGGGCCCAGAGCACTGAAGCTTTCTTT
v_gene: TRBV28; d_gene: TRBD1; abundance: .; j_gene: TRBJ1-2; CDR3aa: CASSLSDRGIYTF; CDR3nt: TGTGCCAGCAGTTTATCCGACAGGGGGATATACACCTTC
v_gene: TRBV27; d_gene: .; abundance: .; j_gene: TRBJ2-7; CDR3aa: CASSLSNLVHYEQYF; CDR3nt: TGTGCCAGCAGTTTATCGAATCTAGTCCACTACGAGCAGTACTTC
v_gene: TRBV2; d_gene: .; abundance: .; j_gene: TRBJ1-2; CDR3aa: CASREGPYGYTF; CDR3nt: TGTGCCAGCAGAGAGGGACCGTATGGCTACACCTTC
v_gene: TRBV7-2; d_gene: .; abundance: .; j_gene: TRBJ2-7; CDR3aa: CASSSPDRGTYEQYF; CDR3nt: TGTGCCAGCAGCTCACCGGACCGGGGTACCTACGAGCAGTACTTC
v_gene: TRBV5-4; d_gene: TRBD1; abundance: .; j_gene: TRBJ1-2; CDR3aa: CASSLDLTGGADYGYTF; CDR3nt: TGTGCCAGCAGCTTGGATCTCACAGGGGGCGCGGACTATGGCTACACCTTC
v_gene: TRBV6-1; d_gene: .; abundance: .; j_gene: TRBJ1-4; CDR3aa: CASSESVGIGKLFF; CDR3nt: TGTGCCAGCAGTGAATCGGTAGGGATTGGGAAACTGTTTTTT
v_gene: TRBV7-9; d_gene: TRBD2; abundance: .; j_gene: TRBJ2-3; CDR3aa: CASRSGTTLRDTQYF; CDR3nt: TGTGCCAGCAGATCCGGGACTACCCTTAGGGATACGCAGTATTTT
v_gene: TRBV2; d_gene: .; abundance: .; j_gene: TRBJ1-2; CDR3aa: CASRGAARTTSRDGYTF; CDR3nt: TGTGCCAGCCGGGGGGCAGCGAGGACCACTTCCCGAGATGGCTACACCTTC
v_gene: TRBV5-5; d_gene: .; abundance: .; j_gene: TRBJ1-4; CDR3aa: CASSVRNEKLFF; CDR3nt: TGTGCCAGCAGCGTGCGTAATGAAAAACTGTTTTTT
v_gene: TRBV30; d_gene: .; abundance: .; j_gene: TRBJ1-2; CDR3aa: CAFDVGGYTF; CDR3nt: TGTGCCTTCGACGTGGGGGGCTACACCTTC
v_gene: TRBV5-6; d_gene: .; abundance: .; j_gene: TRBJ2-5; CDR3aa: CASSDPRGTQYF; CDR3nt: TGTGCCAGCAGCGATCCCCGGGGGACCCAGTACTTC
v_gene: TRBV5-1; d_gene: TRBD1; abundance: once; j_gene: TRBJ2-7; CDR3aa: CASSLWDRVYEQYF; CDR3nt: TGCGCCAGCAGCTTGTGGGACAGGGTGTACGAGCAGTACTTC
v_gene: TRBV5-1; d_gene: .; abundance: .; j_gene: TRBJ2-1; CDR3aa: CASSLLEAGNNEQFF; CDR3nt: TGCGCCAGCAGCTTATTGGAGGCGGGGAACAATGAGCAGTTCTTC
v_gene: TRBV9; d_gene: .; abundance: .; j_gene: TRBJ2-5; CDR3aa: CASSADEGPPLETQYF; CDR3nt: TGTGCCAGCAGCGCCGATGAGGGGCCTCCCTTGGAGACCCAGTACTTC
v_gene: TRBV11-2; d_gene: .; abundance: .; j_gene: TRBJ2-5; CDR3aa: CASSLPSERQETQYF; CDR3nt: TGTGCCAGCAGCTTACCCAGCGAGAGGCAAGAGACCCAGTACTTC